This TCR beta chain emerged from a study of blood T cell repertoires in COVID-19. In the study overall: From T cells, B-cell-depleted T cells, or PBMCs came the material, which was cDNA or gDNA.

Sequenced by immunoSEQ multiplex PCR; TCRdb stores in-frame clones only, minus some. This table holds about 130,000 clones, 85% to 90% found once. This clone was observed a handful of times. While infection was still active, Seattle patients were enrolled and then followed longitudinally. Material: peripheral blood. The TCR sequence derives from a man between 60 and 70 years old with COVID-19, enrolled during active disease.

Written as DNA, the CDR3 is TGTGCCAGCAGCCACCAGGGCAGTTCACCCCTCCACTTT. This sequence encodes CASSHQGSSPLHF. The V and J genes are TRBV3-1 (or the pseudogene TRBV3-2) and TRBJ1-6; possibly TRBD1 for D (5 bases). There are 13 residues in the CDR3. Deletions cut 3 bases from V and 9 bases from J, with 9 bases between. Germline-derived CDR1 and CDR2 are LGHDT and YNNKEL (reference sequence).